Reported below is one TCR beta chain. Antigen: not known. The sample belongs to a study of cytomegalovirus exposure and HLA in healthy donors. The PCR used 60 Vbeta and 13 Jbeta primers. TCRdb's copy holds only in-frame clones and misses some; the assay was immunoSEQ multiplex PCR. The sample includes over 50,000 clones, roughly four fifths seen only once; the top ten take around 1.7%. Whereas donors were nominally healthy upon sampling, unrecorded immune exposures were probable. Germline trimming cut 0 bases from V and 7 bases from J; bases unmatched to any gene: 14. Germline V lookup: CDR1 SGHRS, CDR2 YFSETQ. CDR3 size: 19 residues. Findings and limits, study-wide: The authors listed 150 to 200 TCR beta chains as cytomegalovirus-associated. Three chains linked to CMV were shown in vitro to be specific for CMV antigens.

The chain is built from TRBV5-1 and TRBJ2-2, with 11 bases fitting TRBD2. The receptor's source is a man aged 40-49 years in good health and CMV-seronegative. The sample consisted of PBMCs. In DNA, the CDR3 is TGCGCCAGCAGCTTGGCCGGGCTAGCGGGGGGCACCCGGATCGGGGAGCTGTTTTTT. This translates into CASSLAGLAGGTRIGELFF.